This entry lists 5 T cell receptor beta chains sequenced from one sample in a study of technical replicates of blood from several donors. Some clones are missing from TCRdb's copy, which holds only in-frame ones; the method was immunoSEQ multiplex PCR. The data show roughly 90,000 clones, 90% to 97% seen once. Material for sequencing was T cells isolated from PBMCs. The receptors were gathered from a human donor in good health.

The J gene is TRBJ2-3, the V gene TRBV28; TRBD2 matches at 7 bases. CDR1 and CDR2 from the germline V gene are MDHEN and SYDVKM. The CDR3 consists of 15 residues. V dropped 2 bases and J dropped 2; count of bases not matched to a gene: 4. Here the CDR3 reads CASSLNLAVTDTQYF. The DNA for the CDR3 is TGTGCCAGCAGTTTAAATCTAGCGGTCACAGATACGCAGTATTTT.

The chain is built from TRBV6-5 and TRBJ1-3; possibly TRBD1 for D (6 bases). The V gene lost 0 bases and the J gene lost 3 bases, with 12 bases spanning the gap. The CDR3 extends over 16 amino acids. Germline V gene sequence: CDR1 MNHEY, CDR2 SVGAGI. CDR3 sequence reads: CASSYSTGGLGNTIYF. DNA for the CDR3: TGTGCCAGCAGTTACTCGACGGGGGGGCTTGGAAACACCATATATTTT.

The chain recombines TRBV6-1 with TRBJ1-4; the D gene is possibly TRBD1 (5 bases). Trimming cost V 2 bases and J 8 bases, with 12 bases left between them. The CDR3 consists of 14 residues. In germline, CDR1 is MNHNS, CDR2 SASEGT. As DNA, the CDR3 is TGTGCCAGCAGTGAACGGGGGAGGGGAGAAAAACTGTTTTTT. It is translated as CASSERGRGEKLFF.

CDR3 region: CASSPGTPYEQYF. In nucleotides, the CDR3 is TGTGCCAGCAGCCCAGGGACTCCTTACGAGCAGTACTTC. This chain joins TRBV5-4 and TRBJ2-7; D may be TRBD2 (6 bases). The germline V gene encodes CDR1 SGHNT and CDR2 YYREEE (reference sequence). The CDR3 spans 13 residues. Trimming removed 4 bases from V and 4 bases from J, with 12 bases in between.

The chain employs TRBV18 and TRBJ1-2, with unresolved D. Per the germline V gene, CDR1 is KGHSH and CDR2 is LQKENI. The V end lost 1 base, the J end lost 14 bases, and 17 bases lay between the germline ends. The CDR3 consists of 13 residues. This CDR3 reads CASSPLSTAVLTF. The CDR3 coding sequence is TGTGCCAGCTCACCACTAAGTACAGCGGTACTTACCTTC.